These 11 T cell receptor beta chains share one sample of origin, sequenced in a study of T cells after yellow fever vaccination. Each CDR3 protein gets one entry after TCRdb re-called the 5' RACE reads with MiXCR. The repertoire consists of 500,000 to 650,000 distinct CDR3 sequences, with 17% occurring once and the leading ten covering 17%. This material consisted of PBMCs, taken about 5 days after the first yellow fever vaccination. The receptors stem from a man younger than 35 who received the YFV17D yellow fever vaccine.

This chain links TRBV9 with TRBJ1-3; no clear D gene. Germline V gene lookup returns CDR1 SGDLS and CDR2 YYNGEE. Trimming left V 1 base short and J 1 base short, with 12 bases between. The CDR3 is made up of 16 amino acids. The CDR3 sequence: CASSVLPPLSGNTIYF. The CDR3 region has the DNA TGTGCCAGCAGCGTACTTCCCCCCCTTTCTGGAAACACCATATATTTT.

The rearrangement links TRBV7-9 to TRBJ2-3, with TRBD1 identical over 7 bases. Germline V gene data show CDR1 as SEHNR and CDR2 as FQNEAQ (reference sequence). With V trimmed by 1 base and J by 4 bases, 8 bases remained unmatched. The CDR3 consists of 16 residues. CDR3 nucleotides: TGTGCCAGCAGCTTAGTGCCGACAGGGACCCCAGATACGCAGTATTTT. Its protein product is CASSLVPTGTPDTQYF. Drawing the rest from reference TRBV7-9 and TRBJ2-3, the complete variable domain is DTGVSQNPRHKITKRGQNVTFRCDPISEHNRLYWYRQTLGQGPEFLTYFQNEAQLEKSRLLSDRFSAERPKGSFSTLEIQRTEQGDSAMYLCASSLVPTGTPDTQYFGPGTRLTVL.

V usage is TRBV20-1 and J usage is TRBJ2-1, with D uncertain. This CDR3 region has 10 residues. Trimming removed 5 bases at V and 10 bases at J, with 9 bases between. CDR1 is DFQATT, CDR2 SNEGSKA, per germline (reference sequence). The CDR3 here is CSADEEEQFF. The CDR3 DNA follows: TGCAGTGCTGACGAGGAGGAGCAGTTCTTC.

V is TRBV10-3 and J is TRBJ1-1; a weak D match, TRBD1 (5 bases). V was clipped by 6 bases and J by 1 base, with 18 bases between them. The CDR3 has 16 residues. Germline V gene data show CDR1 as ENHRY and CDR2 as SYGVKD. The CDR3 region is CAIRGRVGRGNTEAFF. The CDR3 DNA reads TGTGCCATCAGGGGGCGAGTCGGGAGGGGGAACACTGAAGCTTTCTTT.

The chain carries TRBV11-2 and TRBJ1-6; D call uncertain. The length of the CDR3 is 18 residues. V lost 5 bases and J 0 bases, leaving 17 bases between the germline ends. The germline V gene encodes CDR1 SGHAT and CDR2 FQNNGV. In DNA, the CDR3 is TGTGCCAGCAGCCGTGCAGGAGTATTAAGCTCCTATAATTCACCCCTCCACTTT. It codes for CASSRAGVLSSYNSPLHF.

J is TRBJ2-1 and V is TRBV9, with 12 bases matching TRBD2. V lost 4 bases and J lost 4; bases outside the gene matches: 6. The germline CDR1 and CDR2 sequences are SGDLS and YYNGEE. There are 16 residues in the CDR3. CDR3 coding DNA: TGTGCCAGCAGCCCAAAGACTAGCGGGGGTTACAATGAGCAGTTCTTC. Amino acids: CASSPKTSGGYNEQFF.

This clonotype was detected a few times. The chain is built from TRBV19 and TRBJ2-2; D not certain. Germline loops: CDR1 LNHDA, CDR2 SQIVND (reference sequence). Trimming took 2 bases from V and 5 from J, leaving 6 bases between them. The CDR3 runs 13 residues. The CDR3 nucleotides read TGTGCCAGTAGTATACAGGTTACCGGGGAGCTGTTTTTT. Residues: CASSIQVTGELFF. Combining the CDR3 with reference TRBV19 and TRBJ2-2 gives the whole variable domain DGGITQSPKYLFRKEGQNVTLSCEQNLNHDAMYWYRQDPGQGLRLIYYSQIVNDFQKGDIAEGYSVSREKKESFPLTVTSAQKNPTAFYLCASSIQVTGELFFGEGSRLTVL.

This clonotype was found a few times. The V gene is TRBV4-1, the J gene TRBJ2-2; no clear D gene. The V gene's germline CDR1 is MGHRA and CDR2 YSYEKL. The germline V and J ends were trimmed by 3 bases and 5 bases, with 10 bases remaining between them. This CDR3 region has 14 residues. The CDR3 loop reads CASSQSVGTGELFF. CDR3 sequence (DNA): TGCGCCAGCAGCCAGTCCGTGGGAACCGGGGAGCTGTTTTTT.

The rearrangement joins TRBV6-5 to TRBJ2-1, with D hard to call. The V gene's germline CDR1 is MNHEY and CDR2 SVGAGI. Trimming cost V 0 bases and J 7 bases, with 16 bases left between them. The CDR3 loop spans 16 amino acids. CDR3 in DNA: TGTGCCAGCAGTTACTCGGGCTTTATCGGCCGTAATGAGCAGTTCTTC. This sequence encodes CASSYSGFIGRNEQFF.

There are a few counts of this clonotype. The gene calls are TRBV6-1 and TRBJ2-1; 7 bases are shared with TRBD1. The germline V gene has CDR1 MNHNS and CDR2 SASEGT. V was pared by 6 bases and J by 3 bases, with 8 bases of the junction left unmatched. The CDR3 runs to 15 residues. Written as DNA, the CDR3 is TGTGCCAGCAGAGCCACAGGGGCTAACTACAATGAGCAGTTCTTC. Its translation: CASRATGANYNEQFF.

The chain carries TRBV9 and TRBJ2-7, with D uncertain. Trimming shortened V by 3 bases and J by 6 bases, and 10 bases separated the two germline ends. The CDR3 consists of 12 residues. From germline, CDR1 is SGDLS and CDR2 YYNGEE. The CDR3 sequence: CASSALWGEQYV. CDR3 coding DNA: TGTGCCAGCAGCGCCCTCTGGGGCGAGCAGTACGTC.